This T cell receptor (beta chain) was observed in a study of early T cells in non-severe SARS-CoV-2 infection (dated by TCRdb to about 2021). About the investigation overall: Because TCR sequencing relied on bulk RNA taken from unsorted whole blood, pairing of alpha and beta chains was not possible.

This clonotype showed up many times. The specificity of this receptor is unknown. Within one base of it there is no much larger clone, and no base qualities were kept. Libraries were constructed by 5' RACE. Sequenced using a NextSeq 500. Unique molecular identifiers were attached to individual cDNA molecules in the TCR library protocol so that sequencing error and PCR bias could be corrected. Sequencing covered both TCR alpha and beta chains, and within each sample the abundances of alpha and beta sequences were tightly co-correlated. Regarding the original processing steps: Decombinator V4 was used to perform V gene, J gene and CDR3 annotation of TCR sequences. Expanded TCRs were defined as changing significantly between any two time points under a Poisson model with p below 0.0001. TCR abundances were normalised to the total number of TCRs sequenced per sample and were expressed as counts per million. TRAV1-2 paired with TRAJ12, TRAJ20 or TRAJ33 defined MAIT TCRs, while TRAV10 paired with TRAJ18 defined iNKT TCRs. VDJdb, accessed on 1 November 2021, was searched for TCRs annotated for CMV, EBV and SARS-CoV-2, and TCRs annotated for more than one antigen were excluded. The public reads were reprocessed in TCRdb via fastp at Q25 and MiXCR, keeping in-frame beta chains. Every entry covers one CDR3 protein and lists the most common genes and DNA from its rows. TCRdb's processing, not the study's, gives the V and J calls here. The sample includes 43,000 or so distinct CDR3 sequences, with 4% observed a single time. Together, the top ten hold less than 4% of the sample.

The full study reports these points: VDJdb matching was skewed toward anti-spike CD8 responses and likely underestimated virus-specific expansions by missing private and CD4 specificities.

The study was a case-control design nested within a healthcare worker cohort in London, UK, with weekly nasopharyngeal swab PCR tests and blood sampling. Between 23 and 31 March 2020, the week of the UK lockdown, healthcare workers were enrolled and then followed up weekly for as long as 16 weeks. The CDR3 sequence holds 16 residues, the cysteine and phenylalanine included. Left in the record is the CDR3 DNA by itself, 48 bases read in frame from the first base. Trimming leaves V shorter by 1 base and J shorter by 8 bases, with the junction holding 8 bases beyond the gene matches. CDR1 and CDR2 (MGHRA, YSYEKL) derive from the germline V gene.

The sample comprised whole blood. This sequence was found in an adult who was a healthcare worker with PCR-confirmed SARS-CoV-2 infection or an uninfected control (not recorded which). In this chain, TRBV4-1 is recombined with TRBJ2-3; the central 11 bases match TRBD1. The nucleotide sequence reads TGCGCCAGCAGCCAAGGAGGGACAGGGGGTTCCTCTACGCAGTATTTT. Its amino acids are CASSQGGTGGSSTQYF.